This T cell receptor (beta chain) comes out of a study of cytomegalovirus exposure and HLA in healthy donors. The V gene's germline CDR1 is MDHEN and CDR2 SYDVKM. V dropped 4 bases and J dropped 2 bases, with 14 bases sitting between them. The CDR3 loop spans 15 amino acids. PCR employed 60 Vbeta and 13 Jbeta primers. Profiling relied on immunoSEQ multiplex PCR, and the TCRdb table lists in-frame clones only, not all of them. Here the sample spans tens of thousands of clones, about 66% being singletons. Worth noting for this clone: Its antigen is unknown.

Study outcomes and limitations: Earlier findings revealed that most TCR beta V segments proved productive either about 90% or about 30% of the time.

The V call is TRBV28, the J call TRBJ1-2, with a possible D match to TRBD1 (5 bases). This TCR was recovered from a woman between 50 and 59 years old in good health and CMV-seropositive. The specimen was PBMCs. Here the CDR3 reads CASSSPGGSNYGYTF. Here the CDR3 DNA reads TGTGCCAGCAGTTCACCGGGGGGTAGCAACTATGGCTACACCTTC.